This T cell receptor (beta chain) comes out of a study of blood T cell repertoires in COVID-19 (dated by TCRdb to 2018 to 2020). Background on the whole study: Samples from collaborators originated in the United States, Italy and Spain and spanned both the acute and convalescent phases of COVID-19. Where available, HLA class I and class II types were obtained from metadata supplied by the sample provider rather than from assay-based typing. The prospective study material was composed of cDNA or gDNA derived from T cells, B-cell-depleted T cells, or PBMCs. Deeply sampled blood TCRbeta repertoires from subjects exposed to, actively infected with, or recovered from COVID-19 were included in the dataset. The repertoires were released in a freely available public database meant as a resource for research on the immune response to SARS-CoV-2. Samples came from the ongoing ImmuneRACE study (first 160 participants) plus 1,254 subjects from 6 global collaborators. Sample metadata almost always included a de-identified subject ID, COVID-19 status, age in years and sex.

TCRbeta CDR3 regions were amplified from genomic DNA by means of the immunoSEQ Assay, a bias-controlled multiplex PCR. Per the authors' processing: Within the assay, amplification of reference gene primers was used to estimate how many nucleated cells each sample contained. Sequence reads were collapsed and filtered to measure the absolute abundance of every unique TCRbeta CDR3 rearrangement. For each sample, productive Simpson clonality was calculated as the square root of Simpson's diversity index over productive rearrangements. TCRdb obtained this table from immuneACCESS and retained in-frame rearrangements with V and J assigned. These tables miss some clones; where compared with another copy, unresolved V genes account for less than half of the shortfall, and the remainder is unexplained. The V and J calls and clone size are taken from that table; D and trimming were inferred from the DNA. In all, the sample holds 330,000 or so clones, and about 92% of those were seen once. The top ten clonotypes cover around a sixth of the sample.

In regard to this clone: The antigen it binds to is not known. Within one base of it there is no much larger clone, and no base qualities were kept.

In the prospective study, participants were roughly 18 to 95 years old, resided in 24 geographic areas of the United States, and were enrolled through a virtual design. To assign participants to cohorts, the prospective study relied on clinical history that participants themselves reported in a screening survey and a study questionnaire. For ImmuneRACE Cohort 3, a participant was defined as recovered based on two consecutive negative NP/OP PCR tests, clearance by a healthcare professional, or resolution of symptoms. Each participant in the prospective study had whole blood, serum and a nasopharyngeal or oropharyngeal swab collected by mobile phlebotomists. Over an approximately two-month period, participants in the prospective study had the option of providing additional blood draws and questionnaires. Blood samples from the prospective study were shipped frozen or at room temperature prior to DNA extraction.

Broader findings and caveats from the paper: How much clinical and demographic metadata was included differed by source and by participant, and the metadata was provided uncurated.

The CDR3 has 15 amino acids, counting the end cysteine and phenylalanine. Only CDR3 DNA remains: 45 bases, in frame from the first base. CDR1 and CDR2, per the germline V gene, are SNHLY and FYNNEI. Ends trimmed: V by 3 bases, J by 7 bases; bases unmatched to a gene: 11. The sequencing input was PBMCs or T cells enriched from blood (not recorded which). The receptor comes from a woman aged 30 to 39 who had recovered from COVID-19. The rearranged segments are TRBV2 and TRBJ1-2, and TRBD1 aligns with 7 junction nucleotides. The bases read TGTGCCAGCAGTGATCGAGGCAGGGGGTATTTTGGCTACACCTTC. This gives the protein CASSDRGRGYFGYTF.